The 27 T cell receptor beta chains in this list originate from one sample, sequenced in a study of blood T cell repertoires in COVID-19 (TCRdb year 2020). Libraries came from the immunoSEQ multiplex PCR assay. TCRdb carries this immuneACCESS record with in-frame sequences only. Its versions omit some clonotypes, under half of them owing to an unresolved V gene in the studies checked, with the rest unexplained. This sample comprises about 55,000 clones, roughly 80% of them detected only once. Of the sample, over 5.5% is held by the ten largest clones. What was sequenced was peripheral blood. Receptor source: a human donor in a cohort sampled during active or convalescent COVID-19.

This chain links TRBV9 with TRBJ1-3; D unresolved. The CDR3 loop spans 17 amino acids. The germline V and J ends were trimmed by 1 base and 0 bases, with 14 bases remaining between them. Per the germline V gene, CDR1 is SGDLS and CDR2 is YYNGEE. Here the CDR3 reads CASSVPLAGTSGNTIYF. CDR3 nucleotide sequence: TGTGCCAGCAGCGTACCGTTGGCGGGAACCTCTGGAAACACCATATATTTT.

The count of this clone is one. This chain joins TRBV25-1 and TRBJ1-2; D is unresolved. V was pared by 3 bases and J by 2 bases, with 7 bases between. The CDR3 is 13 amino acids. The germline V gene has CDR1 MGHDK and CDR2 SYGVNS. The CDR3 DNA sequence: TGTGCCAGCAGTGATGCGTACAACTATGGCTACACCTTC. It encodes CASSDAYNYGYTF.

The chain combines TRBV14 with TRBJ1-3, with D possibly TRBD1 on 5 matching bases. The germline gives CDR1 SGHDN, CDR2 FVKESK. Trimming removed 2 bases from V and 0 bases from J, with 11 bases in between. The CDR3 is 16 residues long. DNA of the CDR3: TGTGCCAGCAGCCAACATACAGGCCCCTCTGGAAACACCATATATTTT. Its translation: CASSQHTGPSGNTIYF.

V gene TRBV6-1 combines with J gene TRBJ2-7; perhaps TRBD1 as D (5 bases). Germline V gene sequence: CDR1 MNHNS, CDR2 SASEGT. With 3 bases removed from V and 2 bases from J, the gap between germline ends came to 8 bases. The CDR3 is made up of 13 amino acids. The CDR3 nucleotides are TGTGCCAGCAGTGAGGGGCAACCCTACGAGCAGTACTTC. The encoded protein is CASSEGQPYEQYF.

The chain employs TRBV4-1 and TRBJ1-1; D might be TRBD1 (5 bases). Germline values: CDR1 MGHRA, CDR2 YSYEKL. V was cut by 0 bases and J by 5 bases, with 13 bases left in between. The CDR3 runs to 15 residues. The CDR3 sequence is CASSQEVQGGTEAFF. The CDR3 nucleotides read TGCGCCAGCAGCCAAGAGGTCCAGGGAGGGACTGAAGCTTTCTTT.

This sequence joins TRBV19 and TRBJ2-2, with a possible D match to TRBD1 (5 bases). V gave up 7 bases and J gave up 3 bases, with 9 bases separating them. The CDR3 covers 13 residues. Germline CDR1 LNHDA, CDR2 SQIVND (reference sequence). In DNA form, the CDR3 reads TGTGCCAGTATTGAGACAGACACCGGGGAGCTGTTTTTT. It is translated as CASIETDTGELFF.

The J gene is TRBJ1-5, the V gene TRBV12-3 or TRBV12-4, with D perhaps matching TRBD1 (6 bases). This CDR3 has 13 amino acids. The ends were cut back, 5 bases at V and 4 bases at J, with 9 bases in the middle. CDR3 residues: CASSPQGNQPQHF. Written as DNA, the CDR3 is TGTGCCAGCAGTCCGCAGGGGAATCAGCCCCAGCATTTT.

The CDR3 is CATGGGGSYNEQFF. In nucleotides, the CDR3 is TGTGCCACCGGTGGTGGGGGGTCCTACAATGAGCAGTTCTTC. This chain links TRBV24-1 with TRBJ2-1; D might be TRBD2 (6 bases). The CDR3 sequence is 14 residues long. Germline V gene lookup returns CDR1 KGHDR and CDR2 SFDVKD. The germline V and J ends were trimmed by 9 bases and 1 base, with 12 bases remaining between them.

This chain joins TRBV4-1 and TRBJ2-5, with a tentative D call TRBD2 (5 bases). V lost 4 bases, J lost 5 bases, and 11 bases lay in between. The CDR3 loop spans 13 amino acids. The germline V gene encodes CDR1 MGHRA and CDR2 YSYEKL. The CDR3 sequence: CASSRTERETQYF. The CDR3 DNA sequence: TGCGCCAGCAGCCGAACGGAGCGGGAGACCCAGTACTTC.

This chain links TRBV6-2 or TRBV6-3 with TRBJ1-2, with 9 bases matching TRBD1. This CDR3 comprises 16 residues. Germline CDR1 and CDR2: MNHEY and SVGEGT. J lost 2 bases, V lost 6 bases, and 10 bases had no gene match. The CDR3 nucleotides read TGTGCCAGCAGCCAAACACAGGGGGCTCGCAACTATGGCTACACCTTC. As protein: CASSQTQGARNYGYTF.

With respect to this clone: The DNA is left out, because the CDR3 cannot be placed on it with certainty; the CDR3 is given as TCRdb lists it. The chain is built from TRBV6-5 and TRBJ1-2; the table assigns TRBD1, which was not confirmed against the DNA. CDR1 and CDR2 (germline): MNHEY, SVGAGI. The CDR3 totals 14 residues, both ends included. Here the CDR3 reads CASSWGQGTREFTF.

As for this clone: Compared with germline, one end of the junction differs, possibly owing to a read error. This sequence joins TRBV4-3 and TRBJ2-2, with 9 bases that match TRBD2. The V gene's germline CDR1 is LGHNA and CDR2 YSLEER. This CDR3 region has 18 residues. CDR3 in DNA: TGCGCCCGCAGCCACGCGGGGCGGGGGGGCCCGGACACCGGGGAGCTGTTTTTT. This codes for CARSHAGRGGPDTGELFF.

The chain has TRBV6-6 and TRBJ1-6; maybe TRBD1 (6 bases). The CDR3 runs 12 residues. V was cut by 8 bases and J by 10 bases, with 12 bases left in between. Germline assignment: CDR1 MNHNY and CDR2 SVGAGI (reference sequence). The CDR3 spells CASGRDTSPLHF. The CDR3, as DNA: TGTGCCAGCGGACGGGACACCTCACCCCTCCACTTT.

CDR3 sequence: CASRNGGYEQYF. CDR3 bases: TGTGCCAGTAGGAACGGGGGCTACGAGCAGTACTTC. The chain has TRBV19 and TRBJ2-7, with D perhaps matching TRBD2 (6 bases). Trimming removed 6 bases at V and 3 bases at J, with 9 bases between. This CDR3 contains 12 residues. The germline gives CDR1 LNHDA, CDR2 SQIVND (reference sequence).

The J gene is TRBJ2-5, the V gene TRBV7-9, with TRBD2 matching over 14 bases. Germline V gives CDR1 SEHNR, CDR2 FQNEAQ (reference sequence). This CDR3 has 16 residues. The V gene end was trimmed by 4 bases and the J gene end by 3 bases; junction bases not matched to a gene: 4. The CDR3 DNA follows: TGTGCCAGCAGCTGGGGACTAGCGGGGGCGAAAGAGACCCAGTACTTC. This sequence encodes CASSWGLAGAKETQYF.

This clone has just a few counts. The chain uses TRBV11-2 and TRBJ1-1; D uncertain. CDR1 is SGHAT and CDR2 is FQNNGV in the germline V gene. The ends were cut back, 5 bases at V and 1 base at J, with 8 bases in the middle. The CDR3 covers 13 residues. The CDR3 DNA follows: TGTGCCAGCAGCACCTCGAGGAACACTGAAGCTTTCTTT. Translation gives CASSTSRNTEAFF.

The V and J genes are TRBV7-2 and TRBJ2-1, with 9 bases lining up with TRBD2. Unmatched junction bases numbered 10, after V lost 3 bases and J lost 7 bases. This CDR3 is 16 amino acids long. Germline CDR1 SGHTA, CDR2 FQGNSA. CDR3: CASSLGGSSGVNEQFF. CDR3 nucleotides: TGTGCCAGCAGCTTGGGAGGGTCTAGCGGGGTGAATGAGCAGTTCTTC.

The chain employs TRBV29-1 and TRBJ2-6; D not certain. Germline V CDR1 and CDR2: SQVTM, ANQGSEA. The CDR3 contains 14 residues. Between the trimmed V and J ends, which lost 2 bases and 2 bases, there was a span of 7 bases. This chain's CDR3 is CSVERAPGANVLTF. The CDR3 DNA reads as TGCAGCGTTGAAAGAGCACCTGGGGCCAACGTCCTGACTTTC.

The table lists this clone with a count of one. V gene TRBV15 combines with J gene TRBJ2-1; 9 nucleotides agree with TRBD1. Germline V CDR1 and CDR2: LNHNV, YYDKDF (reference sequence). V was pared by 0 bases and J by 5 bases, with 5 bases of the junction left unmatched. The CDR3 has 16 amino acids. The CDR3 sequence: CATSRELRDRDNEQFF. As DNA, the CDR3 is TGTGCCACCAGCAGAGAACTAAGGGACAGGGACAATGAGCAGTTCTTC.

The gene calls are TRBV6-5 and TRBJ2-1; maybe TRBD1 (6 bases). Germline values: CDR1 MNHEY, CDR2 SVGAGI. The CDR3 totals 15 residues. Trimming shortened V by 1 base and J by 4 bases, and 11 bases separated the two germline ends. The CDR3 region has the DNA TGTGCCAGCAGTTACTTCCAGGGGCCGTACAATGAGCAGTTCTTC. Residues: CASSYFQGPYNEQFF.

The chain carries TRBV6-5 and TRBJ1-2; maybe TRBD1 (5 bases). Germline-derived CDR1 and CDR2 are MNHEY and SVGAGI. V was trimmed by 5 bases and J by 2 bases, leaving 6 bases between them. The CDR3 is made up of 12 amino acids. CDR3 sequence reads: CASSKGNYGYTF. The CDR3, as DNA: TGTGCCAGCAGTAAGGGGAACTATGGCTACACCTTC.

This clone came up once. CDR3 in amino acids: CASSLAAILQGTYNSPLHF. CDR3 DNA sequence: TGTGCCAGCAGCTTAGCGGCCATCCTACAGGGGACCTATAATTCACCCCTCCACTTT. The J gene is TRBJ1-6, the V gene TRBV7-6, with 7 bases matching TRBD1. J gave up 2 bases and V 0 bases, and 10 bases lay outside the gene matches. The length of the CDR3 is 19 residues. CDR1 SGHVS and CDR2 FNYEAQ come from the germline V gene.

As DNA, the CDR3 is TGTGCCATCAGTTCGGACGGGATAAATCAGCCCCAGCATTTT. Encoded protein: CAISSDGINQPQHF. The chain joins TRBV10-3 to TRBJ1-5, with unresolved D. Looked up from germline, CDR1 is ENHRY and CDR2 is SYGVKD. V lost 5 bases and J lost 4, with 12 bases in between. The CDR3 runs 14 residues.

The chain recombines TRBV18 with TRBJ1-6, with 10 bases that match TRBD1. Trimming took 0 bases from V and 11 from J; bases not matched to a gene: 4. The CDR3 covers 15 residues. Germline V lookup: CDR1 KGHSH, CDR2 LQKENI. CDR3 nucleotide sequence: TGTGCCAGCTCACCACCGGGACAGGGGATGGCACCCCTCCACTTT. This encodes CASSPPGQGMAPLHF.

The CDR3 loop reads CASRAGTSGGENEQFF. The CDR3 nucleotides read TGTGCCAGCAGGGCCGGGACTAGCGGGGGGGAAAATGAGCAGTTCTTC. The chain combines TRBV2 with TRBJ2-1, with TRBD2 matching 16 bases. V gave up 6 bases and J gave up 7 bases; unmatched junction bases: 6. The germline gives CDR1 SNHLY, CDR2 FYNNEI. The CDR3 totals 16 residues.

The gene calls are TRBV10-3 and TRBJ1-2, with D maybe TRBD1 (6 bases). Trimming pared 3 bases from V and 4 bases from J, leaving 12 bases between. The CDR3 is made up of 14 amino acids. Germline V gene data show CDR1 as ENHRY and CDR2 as SYGVKD. DNA for the CDR3: TGTGCCATCAGTGAAAGTGGGACACTCTATGGCTACACCTTC. It codes for CAISESGTLYGYTF.

The rearrangement uses TRBV2 and TRBJ1-6; D is undetermined. V was pared by 4 bases and J by 4 bases, with 8 bases between. Germline V gene data show CDR1 as SNHLY and CDR2 as FYNNEI. This CDR3 region has 14 residues. Written as DNA, the CDR3 is TGTGCCAGCAGTGCCGTCAGTTATAATTCACCCCTCCACTTT. Protein sequence: CASSAVSYNSPLHF.